This paragraph reports one T cell receptor (beta chain). V shed 4 bases and J shed 6 bases, with 12 bases lying between them. Germline V gives CDR1 MGHRA, CDR2 YSYEKL. The CDR3 is made up of 14 amino acids. Using immunoSEQ multiplex PCR, the repertoire was profiled, and TCRdb retains in-frame clones only, with some absent. The sample lists 2 million to 3 million clones, approximately 93% occurring once. This entry belongs to a study of shared clonotypes between healthy human individuals. From CD4+ cells came CD45RA+ naive and CD45RA-negative memory subsets. The source is a young man in good health. Some clones in this sample may be carry-over from other donors' samples. The sequenced material came from naive CD4+ T cells from PBMCs. The subset: CD45RA+ positively selected. This chain joins TRBV4-1 and TRBJ2-2; possibly TRBD2 for D (6 bases). CDR3 protein: CASSLEGRAGELFF. CDR3 nucleotides: TGCGCCAGCAGCCTGGAGGGTCGGGCCGGGGAGCTGTTTTTT.